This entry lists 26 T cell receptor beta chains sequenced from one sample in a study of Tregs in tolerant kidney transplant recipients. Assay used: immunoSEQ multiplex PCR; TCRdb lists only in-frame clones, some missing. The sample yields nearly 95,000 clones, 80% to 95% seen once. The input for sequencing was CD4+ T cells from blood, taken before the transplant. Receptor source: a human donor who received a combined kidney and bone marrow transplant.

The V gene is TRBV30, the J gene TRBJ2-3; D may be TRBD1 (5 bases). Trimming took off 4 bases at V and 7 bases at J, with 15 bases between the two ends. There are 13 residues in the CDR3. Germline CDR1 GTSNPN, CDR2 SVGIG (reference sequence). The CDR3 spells CAWTQGGYNTQYF. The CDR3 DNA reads TGTGCCTGGACCCAGGGTGGATATAATACGCAGTATTTT.

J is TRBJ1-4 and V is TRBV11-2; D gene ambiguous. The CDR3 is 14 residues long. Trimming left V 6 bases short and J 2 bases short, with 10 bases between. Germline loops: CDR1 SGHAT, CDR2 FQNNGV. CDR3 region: CASSIGPTNEKLFF. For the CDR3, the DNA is TGTGCCAGCAGTATTGGGCCGACTAATGAAAAACTGTTTTTT.

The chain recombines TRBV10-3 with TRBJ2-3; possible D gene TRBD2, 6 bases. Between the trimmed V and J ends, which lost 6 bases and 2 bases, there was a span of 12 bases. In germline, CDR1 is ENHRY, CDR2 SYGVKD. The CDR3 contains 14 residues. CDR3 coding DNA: TGTGCCATCAGCGTAGCGGTATTCACAGATACGCAGTATTTT. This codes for CAISVAVFTDTQYF.

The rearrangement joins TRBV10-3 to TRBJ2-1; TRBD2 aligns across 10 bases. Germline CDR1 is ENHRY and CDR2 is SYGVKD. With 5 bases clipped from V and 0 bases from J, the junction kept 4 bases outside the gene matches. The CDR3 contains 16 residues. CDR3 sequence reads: CAISTSGATSYNEQFF. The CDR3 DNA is TGTGCCATCAGTACTAGCGGGGCCACCTCCTACAATGAGCAGTTCTTC.

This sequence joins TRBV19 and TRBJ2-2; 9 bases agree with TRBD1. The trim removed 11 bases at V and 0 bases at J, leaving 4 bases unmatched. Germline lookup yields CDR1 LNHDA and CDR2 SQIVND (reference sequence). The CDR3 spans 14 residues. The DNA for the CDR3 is TGTGCCGGTCGACAGGGGGCGAACACCGGGGAGCTGTTTTTT. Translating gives CAGRQGANTGELFF.

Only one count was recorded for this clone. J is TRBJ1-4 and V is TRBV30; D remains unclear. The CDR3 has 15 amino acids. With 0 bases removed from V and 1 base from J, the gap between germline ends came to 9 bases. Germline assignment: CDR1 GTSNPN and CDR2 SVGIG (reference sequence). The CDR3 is CAWSVLKGTNEKLFF. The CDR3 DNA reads TGTGCCTGGAGTGTACTAAAAGGAACTAATGAAAAACTGTTTTTT.

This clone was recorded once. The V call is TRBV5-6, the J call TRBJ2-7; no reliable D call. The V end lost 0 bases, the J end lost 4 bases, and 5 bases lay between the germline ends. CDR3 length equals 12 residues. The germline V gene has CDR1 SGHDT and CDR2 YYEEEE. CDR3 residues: CASSLDGYEQYF. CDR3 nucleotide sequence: TGTGCCAGCAGCTTGGACGGGTACGAGCAGTACTTC.

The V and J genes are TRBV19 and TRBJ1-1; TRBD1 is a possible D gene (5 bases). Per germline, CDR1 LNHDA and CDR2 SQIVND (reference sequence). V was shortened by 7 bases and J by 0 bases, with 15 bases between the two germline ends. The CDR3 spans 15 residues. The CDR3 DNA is TGTGCCAGTATGGCGCGGGGGGTGATGAACACTGAAGCTTTCTTT. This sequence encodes CASMARGVMNTEAFF. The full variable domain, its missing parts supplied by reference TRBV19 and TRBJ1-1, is DGGITQSPKYLFRKEGQNVTLSCEQNLNHDAMYWYRQDPGQGLRLIYYSQIVNDFQKGDIAEGYSVSREKKESFPLTVTSAQKNPTAFYLCASMARGVMNTEAFFGQGTRLTVV.

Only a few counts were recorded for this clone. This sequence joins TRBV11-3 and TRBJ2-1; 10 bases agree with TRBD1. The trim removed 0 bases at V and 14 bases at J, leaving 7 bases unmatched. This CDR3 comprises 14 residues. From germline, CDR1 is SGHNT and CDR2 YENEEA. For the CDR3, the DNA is TGTGCCAGCAGCTTAGAGACCGGGACAGGGGTGGAGTTCTTC. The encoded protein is CASSLETGTGVEFF. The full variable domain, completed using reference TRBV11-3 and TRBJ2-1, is EAGVVQSPRYKIIEKKQPVAFWCNPISGHNTLYWYLQNLGQGPELLIRYENEEAVDDSQLPKDRFSAERLKGVDSTLKIQPAELGDSAVYLCASSLETGTGVEFFGPGTRLTVL.

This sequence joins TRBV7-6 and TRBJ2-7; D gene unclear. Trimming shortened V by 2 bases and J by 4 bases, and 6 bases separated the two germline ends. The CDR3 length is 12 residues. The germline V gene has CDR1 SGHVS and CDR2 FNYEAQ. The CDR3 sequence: CASSLTRYEQYF. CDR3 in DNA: TGTGCCAGCAGCTTAACGCGTTACGAGCAGTACTTC.

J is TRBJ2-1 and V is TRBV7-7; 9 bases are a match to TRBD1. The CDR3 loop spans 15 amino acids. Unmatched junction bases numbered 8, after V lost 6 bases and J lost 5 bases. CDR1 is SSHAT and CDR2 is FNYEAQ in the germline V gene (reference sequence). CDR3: CASSKDRGNNNEQFF. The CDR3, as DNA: TGTGCCAGCAGTAAAGACAGGGGGAATAACAATGAGCAGTTCTTC.

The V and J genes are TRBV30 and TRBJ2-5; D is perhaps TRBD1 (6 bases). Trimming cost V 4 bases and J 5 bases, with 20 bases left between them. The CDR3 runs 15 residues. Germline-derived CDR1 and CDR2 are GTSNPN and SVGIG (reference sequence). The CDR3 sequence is CAWTARRGPGETQYF. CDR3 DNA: TGTGCCTGGACCGCACGCAGGGGCCCGGGGGAGACCCAGTACTTC.

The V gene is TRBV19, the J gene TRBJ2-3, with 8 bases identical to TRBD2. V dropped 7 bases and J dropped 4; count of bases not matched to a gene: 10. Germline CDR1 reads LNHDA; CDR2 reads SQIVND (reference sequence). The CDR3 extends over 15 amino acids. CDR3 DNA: TGTGCCAGTAATCAAAACGGGGGGGTCGCAGATACGCAGTATTTT. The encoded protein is CASNQNGGVADTQYF.

CDR3 nucleotide sequence: TGTGCCACCAGCAGTTACAGGGTAGGATACACCGGGGAGCTGTTTTTT. Amino acids: CATSSYRVGYTGELFF. The rearrangement links TRBV15 to TRBJ2-2; possibly TRBD1 for D (6 bases). The V end was cut by 3 bases, the J end by 3 bases, with 14 bases between. CDR3 length: 16 amino acids. Germline V gene data show CDR1 as LNHNV and CDR2 as YYDKDF (reference sequence).

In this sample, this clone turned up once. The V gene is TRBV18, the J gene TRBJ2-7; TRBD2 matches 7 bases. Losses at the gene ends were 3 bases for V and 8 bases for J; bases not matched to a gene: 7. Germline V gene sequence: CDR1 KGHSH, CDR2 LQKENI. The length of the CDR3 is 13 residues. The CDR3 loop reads CASSPGGEAQQYF. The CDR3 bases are TGTGCCAGCTCACCGGGGGGGGAGGCTCAGCAGTACTTC.

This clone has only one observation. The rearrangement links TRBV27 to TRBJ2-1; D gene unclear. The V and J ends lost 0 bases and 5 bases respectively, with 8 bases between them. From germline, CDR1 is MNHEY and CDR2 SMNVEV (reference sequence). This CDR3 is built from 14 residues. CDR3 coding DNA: TGTGCCAGCAGTTTATCGATAGAGAACAATGAGCAGTTCTTC. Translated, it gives CASSLSIENNEQFF.

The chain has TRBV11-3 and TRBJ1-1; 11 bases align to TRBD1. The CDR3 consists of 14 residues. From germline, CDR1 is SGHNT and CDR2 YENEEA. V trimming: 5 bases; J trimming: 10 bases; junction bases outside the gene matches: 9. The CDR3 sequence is CASSRTGQGARAFF. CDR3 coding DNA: TGTGCCAGCAGCCGTACCGGACAGGGGGCAAGAGCTTTCTTT. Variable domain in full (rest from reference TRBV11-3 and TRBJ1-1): EAGVVQSPRYKIIEKKQPVAFWCNPISGHNTLYWYLQNLGQGPELLIRYENEEAVDDSQLPKDRFSAERLKGVDSTLKIQPAELGDSAVYLCASSRTGQGARAFFGQGTRLTVV.

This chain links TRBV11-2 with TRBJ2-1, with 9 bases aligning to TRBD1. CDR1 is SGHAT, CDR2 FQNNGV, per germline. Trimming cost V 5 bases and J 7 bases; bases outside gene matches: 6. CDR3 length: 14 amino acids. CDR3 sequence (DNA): TGTGCCAGCAGCCGGACAGGGGTGGGTAATGAGCAGTTCTTC. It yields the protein CASSRTGVGNEQFF.

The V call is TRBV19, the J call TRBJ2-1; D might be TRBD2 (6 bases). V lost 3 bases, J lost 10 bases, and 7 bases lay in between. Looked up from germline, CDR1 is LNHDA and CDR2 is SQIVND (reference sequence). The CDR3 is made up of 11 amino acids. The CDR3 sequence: CASSMLAEQFF. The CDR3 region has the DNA TGTGCCAGTAGTATGCTAGCGGAGCAGTTCTTC. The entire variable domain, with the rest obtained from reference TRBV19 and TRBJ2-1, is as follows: DGGITQSPKYLFRKEGQNVTLSCEQNLNHDAMYWYRQDPGQGLRLIYYSQIVNDFQKGDIAEGYSVSREKKESFPLTVTSAQKNPTAFYLCASSMLAEQFFGPGTRLTVL.

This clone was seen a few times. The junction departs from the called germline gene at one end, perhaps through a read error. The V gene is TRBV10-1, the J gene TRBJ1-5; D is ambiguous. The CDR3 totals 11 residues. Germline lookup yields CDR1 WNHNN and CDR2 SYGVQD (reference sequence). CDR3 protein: CASSESRPKYF. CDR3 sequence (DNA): TGCGCCAGCAGTGAGAGCAGGCCCAAGTATTTT.

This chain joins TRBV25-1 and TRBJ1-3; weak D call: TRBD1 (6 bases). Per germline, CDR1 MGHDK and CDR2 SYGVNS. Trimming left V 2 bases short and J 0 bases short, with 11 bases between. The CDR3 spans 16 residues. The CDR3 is CASSETGFSSGNTIYF. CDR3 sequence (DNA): TGTGCCAGCAGTGAAACAGGGTTTTCCTCTGGAAACACCATATATTTT.

The CDR3 DNA follows: TGTGCCAGGACAGGTGAAATAGCCAATCAGCCCCAGCATTTT. This sequence encodes CARTGEIANQPQHF. This chain connects TRBV2 to TRBJ1-5; weak D call: TRBD1 (6 bases). Trimming removed 9 bases at V and 3 bases at J, with 15 bases between. CDR1 is SNHLY and CDR2 is FYNNEI in the germline V gene. This CDR3 is built from 14 residues.

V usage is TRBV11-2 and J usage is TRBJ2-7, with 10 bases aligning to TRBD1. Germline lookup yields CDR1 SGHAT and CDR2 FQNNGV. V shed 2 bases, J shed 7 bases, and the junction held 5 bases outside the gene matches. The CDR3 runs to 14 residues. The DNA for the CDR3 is TGTGCCAGCAGCTTAAGTGACAGGGGGCTAGAGCAGTACTTC. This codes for CASSLSDRGLEQYF.

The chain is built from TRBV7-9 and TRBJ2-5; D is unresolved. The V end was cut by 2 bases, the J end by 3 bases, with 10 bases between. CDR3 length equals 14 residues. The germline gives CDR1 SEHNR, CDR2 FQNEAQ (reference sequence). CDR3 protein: CASSLFLAEETQYF. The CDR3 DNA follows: TGTGCCAGCAGCTTATTTTTGGCAGAAGAGACCCAGTACTTC.

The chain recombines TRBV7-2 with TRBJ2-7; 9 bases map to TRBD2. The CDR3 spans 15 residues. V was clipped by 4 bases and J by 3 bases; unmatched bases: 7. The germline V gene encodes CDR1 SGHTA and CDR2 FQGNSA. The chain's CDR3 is CASSYRFSGSYEQYF. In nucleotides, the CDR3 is TGTGCCAGCAGCTATCGGTTTAGCGGGAGCTACGAGCAGTACTTC.

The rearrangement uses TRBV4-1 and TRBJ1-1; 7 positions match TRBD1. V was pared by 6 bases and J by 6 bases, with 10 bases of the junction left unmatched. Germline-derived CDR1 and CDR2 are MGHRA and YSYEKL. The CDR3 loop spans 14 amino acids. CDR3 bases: TGCGCCAGCAGTCCATTAGACAGGGTAGCTGAAGCTTTCTTT. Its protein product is CASSPLDRVAEAFF.